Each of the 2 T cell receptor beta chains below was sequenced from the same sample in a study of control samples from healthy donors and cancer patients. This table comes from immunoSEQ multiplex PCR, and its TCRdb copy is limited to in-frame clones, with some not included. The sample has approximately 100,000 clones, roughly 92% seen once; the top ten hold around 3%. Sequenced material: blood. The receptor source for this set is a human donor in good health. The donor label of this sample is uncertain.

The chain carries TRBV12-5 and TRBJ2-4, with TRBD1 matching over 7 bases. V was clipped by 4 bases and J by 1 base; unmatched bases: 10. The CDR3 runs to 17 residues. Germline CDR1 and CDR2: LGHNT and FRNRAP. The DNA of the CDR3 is TGTGCTAGTGGTTCGTTACAGGGGTTGGGGGCCAAAAACATTCAGTACTTC. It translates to CASGSLQGLGAKNIQYF.

CDR3 loop: CASSLSDREKLFF. CDR3 coding DNA: TGTGCCAGCAGCTTATCAGACCGTGAAAAACTGTTTTTT. This chain links TRBV7-8 with TRBJ1-4; no clear D. V was shortened by 2 bases and J by 7 bases, with 8 bases between the two germline ends. Germline CDR1 reads SGHVS; CDR2 reads FQNEAQ. The CDR3 is made up of 13 amino acids.